This T cell receptor (beta chain) was obtained from a study of T-cell reconstitution after alpha-beta-depleted transplantation in children (dated by TCRdb to 2016 to 2017). The study in broad terms: T-cell immune reconstitution after TCRalphabeta/CD19-depleted allogeneic hematopoietic cell transplantation in children was quantitatively tracked in the study by means of TCR repertoire profiling. Overall study results and their limits: In some patients, the high TCRbeta diversity seen at day 60 was put down to recipient T cells and intrathymic progenitors that had survived conditioning. The apparently early recovery of alphabetaT-cell counts about two months after transplant reportedly depended on only several hundred rapidly expanded clones that came from non-depleted graft cells. The frequencies of hyperexpanded clones fell over the following months, and after one year, T-cell counts and TCRbeta diversity were mostly attributed to newly produced T cells.

On this clonotype itself: Its antigen is still unknown. Base qualities are not recorded, but no much larger clone differs from it by a single base.

The treatment or condition label corresponds to: allogeneic hematopoietic cell transplantation with graft depleted of TCRalphabeta T cells and CD19 B cells. The children who served as transplant recipients had been given grafts of TCRalphabeta/CD19-depleted allogeneic hematopoietic cells. CDR1 and CDR2 are drawn from the germline V gene: SGHRS, YFSETQ. V trim: 5 bases; J trim: 7 bases; unmatched bases: 7. The CDR3 starts with the cysteine, ends with the phenylalanine, and has 15 residues. Left in the record is the CDR3 DNA by itself, 45 bases read in frame from the first base. Receptor amplification or capture employed PCR. Sequencing relied on an Illumina HiSeq 2500. To normalize quantification of the TCRbeta repertoire, the TCR libraries were built with molecular barcoding that relied on unique molecular identifiers. In TCRdb, the public reads were trimmed at Q25 with fastp and aligned with MiXCR, with productive beta chains retained. CDR3 protein sequences are deduplicated, and each keeps its most common genes and DNA. Here the sample has a few hundred thousand distinct CDR3 sequences; 43% occur a single time. Approximately 25% of the sample goes to the ten largest clones.

The chain is made from TRBV5-1 and TRBJ2-1; 12 bases in the junction line up with TRBD2. The TCR was taken from a girl aged 2-10 years with aplastic anemia, due to receive a stem cell transplant. The sample here was PBMCs, taken before TCRalphabeta/CD19-depleted stem cell transplant. The CDR3 is CASRILAGGLNEQFF. In nucleotide form, the sequence is TGCGCCAGCAGGATCCTAGCGGGAGGGTTGAATGAGCAGTTCTTC.